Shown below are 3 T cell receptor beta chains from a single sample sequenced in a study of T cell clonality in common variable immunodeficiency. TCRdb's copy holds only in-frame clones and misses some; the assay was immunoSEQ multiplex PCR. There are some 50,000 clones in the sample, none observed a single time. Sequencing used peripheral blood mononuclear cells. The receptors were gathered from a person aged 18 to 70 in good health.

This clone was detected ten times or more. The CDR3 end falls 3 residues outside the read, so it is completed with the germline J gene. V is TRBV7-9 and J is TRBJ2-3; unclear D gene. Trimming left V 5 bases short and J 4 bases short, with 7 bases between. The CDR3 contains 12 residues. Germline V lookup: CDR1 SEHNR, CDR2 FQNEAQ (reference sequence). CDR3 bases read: TGTGCCAGCAGCCAAGGTCCAGATACG. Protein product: CASSQGPDT. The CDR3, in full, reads CASSQGPDTQYF.

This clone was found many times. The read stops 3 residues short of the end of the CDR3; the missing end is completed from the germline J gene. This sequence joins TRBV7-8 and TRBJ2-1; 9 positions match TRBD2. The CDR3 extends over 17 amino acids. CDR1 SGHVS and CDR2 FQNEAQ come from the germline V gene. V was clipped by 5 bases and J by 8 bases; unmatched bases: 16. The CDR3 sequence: CASSPSGNGLLLYEQFF. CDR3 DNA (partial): TGTGCCAGCAGCCCTAGCGGGAACGGCCTCCTATTGTATGAG.

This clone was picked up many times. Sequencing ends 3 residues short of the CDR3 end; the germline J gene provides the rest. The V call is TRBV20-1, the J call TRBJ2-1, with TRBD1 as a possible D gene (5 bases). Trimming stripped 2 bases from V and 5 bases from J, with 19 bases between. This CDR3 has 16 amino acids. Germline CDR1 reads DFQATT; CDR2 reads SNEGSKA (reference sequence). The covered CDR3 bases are TGCAGTGCTAGATTAACAGGCCGCCTGCCCGACAATGAG. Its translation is CSARLTGRLPDNE. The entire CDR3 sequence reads CSARLTGRLPDNEQFF.